The present TCR beta chain was sequenced within a study of cytomegalovirus exposure and HLA in healthy donors. The overall study: Roughly 77 million unique TCRs from HLA-typed donors made up an early data release.

PCR was performed using 60 Vbeta and 13 Jbeta primers. The data were produced by immunoSEQ multiplex PCR, yet TCRdb's version contains in-frame clones alone and is incomplete. This sample contains 74,000 or so clones. Germline loops: CDR1 SQVTM, CDR2 ANQGSEA. The CDR3 has 17 amino acids. Losses at the gene ends were 3 bases for V and 4 bases for J; bases not matched to a gene: 13. This chain uses TRBV29-1 with TRBJ1-3; 9 bases match TRBD1. The TCR originated in a woman aged 60-75 years in good health and CMV-seronegative. The sample was PBMCs. As DNA, the CDR3 is TGCAGCGTTGATGGTGGAGGGACAGGGCTCCGAGGAAACACCATATATTTT. This encodes CSVDGGGTGLRGNTIYF. Looking up the rest from reference TRBV29-1 and TRBJ1-3 gives the full variable domain: SAVISQKPSRDICQRGTSLTIQCQVDSQVTMMFWYRQQPGQSLTLIATANQGSEATYESGFVIDKFPISRPNLTFSTLTVSNMSPEDSSIYLCSVDGGGTGLRGNTIYFGEGSWLTVV.